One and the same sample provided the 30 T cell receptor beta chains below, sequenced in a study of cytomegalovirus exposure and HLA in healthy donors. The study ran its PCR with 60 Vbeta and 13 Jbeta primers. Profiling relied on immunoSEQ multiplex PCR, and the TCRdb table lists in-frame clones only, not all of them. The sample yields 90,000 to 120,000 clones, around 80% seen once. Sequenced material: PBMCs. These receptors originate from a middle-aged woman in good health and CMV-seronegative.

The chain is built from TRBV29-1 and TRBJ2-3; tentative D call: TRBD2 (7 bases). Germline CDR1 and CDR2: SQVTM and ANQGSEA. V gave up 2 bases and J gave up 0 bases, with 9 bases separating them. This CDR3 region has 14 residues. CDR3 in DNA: TGCAGCGTTGAACCGGGGGGCAGCACAGATACGCAGTATTTT. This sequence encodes CSVEPGGSTDTQYF.

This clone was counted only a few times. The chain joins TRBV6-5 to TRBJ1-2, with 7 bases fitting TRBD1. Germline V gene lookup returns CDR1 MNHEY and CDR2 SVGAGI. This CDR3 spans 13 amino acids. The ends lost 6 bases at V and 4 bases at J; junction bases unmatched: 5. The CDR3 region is CASRTTGAYGYTF. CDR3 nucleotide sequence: TGTGCCAGCAGAACAACAGGGGCCTATGGCTACACCTTC.

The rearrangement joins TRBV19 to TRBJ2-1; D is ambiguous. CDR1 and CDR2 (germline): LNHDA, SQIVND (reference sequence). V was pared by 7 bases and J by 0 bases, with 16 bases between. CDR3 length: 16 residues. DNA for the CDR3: TGTGCCAGTACCCCGCGCGGCGGCAGCTCCTACAATGAGCAGTTCTTC. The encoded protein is CASTPRGGSSYNEQFF.

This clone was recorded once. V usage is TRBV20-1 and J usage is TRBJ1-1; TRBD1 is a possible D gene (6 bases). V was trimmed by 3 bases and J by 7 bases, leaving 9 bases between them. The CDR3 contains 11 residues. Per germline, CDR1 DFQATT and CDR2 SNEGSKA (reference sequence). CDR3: CSARDRYEAFF. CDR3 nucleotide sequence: TGCAGTGCTAGGGACAGATATGAAGCTTTCTTT.

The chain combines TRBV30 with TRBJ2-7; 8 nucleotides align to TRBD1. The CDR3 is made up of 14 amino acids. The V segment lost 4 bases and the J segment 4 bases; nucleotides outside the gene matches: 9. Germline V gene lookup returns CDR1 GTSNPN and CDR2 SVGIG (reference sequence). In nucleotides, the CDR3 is TGTGCCTGGATCCCCGGACAGGGTATTTACGAGCAGTACTTC. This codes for CAWIPGQGIYEQYF.

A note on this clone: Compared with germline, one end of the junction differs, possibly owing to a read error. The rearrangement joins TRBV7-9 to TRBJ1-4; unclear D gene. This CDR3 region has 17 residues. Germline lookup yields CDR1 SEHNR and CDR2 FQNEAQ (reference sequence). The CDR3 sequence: CSSSHSGDPAGNEKLFF. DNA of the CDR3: TGTTCCAGCAGCCATTCTGGAGACCCGGCGGGTAATGAAAAACTGTTTTTT.

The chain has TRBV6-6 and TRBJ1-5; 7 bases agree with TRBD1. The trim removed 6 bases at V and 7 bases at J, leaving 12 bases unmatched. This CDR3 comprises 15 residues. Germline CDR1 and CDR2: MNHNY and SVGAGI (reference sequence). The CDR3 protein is CASRGLTGERQPQHF. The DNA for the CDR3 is TGTGCCAGCAGGGGCCTAACAGGGGAACGCCAGCCCCAGCATTTT.

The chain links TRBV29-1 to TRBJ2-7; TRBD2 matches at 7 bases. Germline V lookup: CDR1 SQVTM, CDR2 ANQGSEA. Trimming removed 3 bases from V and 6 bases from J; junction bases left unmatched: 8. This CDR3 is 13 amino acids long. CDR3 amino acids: CSVEAGVTGEQYF. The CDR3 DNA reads TGCAGCGTTGAGGCGGGAGTGACGGGCGAGCAGTACTTC.

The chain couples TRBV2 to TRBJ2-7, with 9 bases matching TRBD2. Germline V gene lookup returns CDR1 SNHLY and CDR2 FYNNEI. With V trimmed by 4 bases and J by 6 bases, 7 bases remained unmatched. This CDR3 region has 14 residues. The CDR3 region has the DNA TGTGCCAGCAGTGGACTAGCGGACCTCTCCGAGCAGTACTTC. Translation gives CASSGLADLSEQYF.

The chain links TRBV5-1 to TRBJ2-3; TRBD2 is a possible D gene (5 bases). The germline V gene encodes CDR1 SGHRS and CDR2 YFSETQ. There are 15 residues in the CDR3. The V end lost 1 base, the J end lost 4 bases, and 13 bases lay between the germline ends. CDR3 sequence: CASSLLREEADTQYF. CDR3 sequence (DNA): TGCGCCAGCAGCTTGCTCCGGGAAGAAGCAGATACGCAGTATTTT.

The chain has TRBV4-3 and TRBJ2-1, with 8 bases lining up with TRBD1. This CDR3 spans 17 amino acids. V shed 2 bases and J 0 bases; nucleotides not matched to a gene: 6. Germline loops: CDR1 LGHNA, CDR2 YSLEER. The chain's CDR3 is CASSQSITGGSYNEQFF. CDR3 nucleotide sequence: TGCGCCAGCAGCCAATCCATAACAGGGGGCTCCTACAATGAGCAGTTCTTC.

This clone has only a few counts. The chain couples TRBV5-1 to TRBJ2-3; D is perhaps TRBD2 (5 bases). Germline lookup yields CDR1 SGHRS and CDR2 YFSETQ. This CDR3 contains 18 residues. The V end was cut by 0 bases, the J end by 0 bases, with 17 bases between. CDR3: CASSLDGERLISTDTQYF. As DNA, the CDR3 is TGCGCCAGCAGCTTGGACGGGGAGCGGCTCATTAGCACAGATACGCAGTATTTT.

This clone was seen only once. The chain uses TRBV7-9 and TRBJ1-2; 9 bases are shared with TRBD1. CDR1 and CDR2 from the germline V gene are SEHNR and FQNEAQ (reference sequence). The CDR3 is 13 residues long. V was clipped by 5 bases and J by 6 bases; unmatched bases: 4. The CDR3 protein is CASSLRDRDGYTF. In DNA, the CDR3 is TGTGCCAGCAGCCTCCGGGACAGGGATGGCTACACCTTC.

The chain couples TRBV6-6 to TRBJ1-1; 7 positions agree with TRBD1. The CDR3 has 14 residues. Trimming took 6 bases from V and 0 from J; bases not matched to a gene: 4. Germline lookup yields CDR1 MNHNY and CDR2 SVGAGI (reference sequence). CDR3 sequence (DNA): TGTGCCAGCAGCCCGGGACAGATGAACACTGAAGCTTTCTTT. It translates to CASSPGQMNTEAFF.

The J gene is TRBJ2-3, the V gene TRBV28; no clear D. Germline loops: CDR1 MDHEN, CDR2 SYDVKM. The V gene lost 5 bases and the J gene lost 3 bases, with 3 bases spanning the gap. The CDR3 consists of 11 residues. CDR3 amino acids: CASSPTDTQYF. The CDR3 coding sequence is TGTGCCAGCAGTCCTACAGATACGCAGTATTTT.

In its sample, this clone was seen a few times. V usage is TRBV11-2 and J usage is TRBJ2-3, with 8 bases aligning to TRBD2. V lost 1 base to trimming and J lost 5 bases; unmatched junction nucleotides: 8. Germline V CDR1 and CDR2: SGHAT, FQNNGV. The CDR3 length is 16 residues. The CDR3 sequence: CASSLGAGGQIDTQYF. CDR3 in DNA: TGTGCCAGCAGCTTAGGGGCGGGGGGCCAGATAGATACGCAGTATTTT.

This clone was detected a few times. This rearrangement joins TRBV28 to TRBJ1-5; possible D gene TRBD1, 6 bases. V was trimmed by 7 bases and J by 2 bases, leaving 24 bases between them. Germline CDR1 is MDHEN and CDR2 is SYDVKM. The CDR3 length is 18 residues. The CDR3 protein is CASTSGGGGRRRNQPQHF. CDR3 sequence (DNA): TGTGCCAGCACCTCTGGGGGAGGGGGGAGACGACGCAATCAGCCCCAGCATTTT.

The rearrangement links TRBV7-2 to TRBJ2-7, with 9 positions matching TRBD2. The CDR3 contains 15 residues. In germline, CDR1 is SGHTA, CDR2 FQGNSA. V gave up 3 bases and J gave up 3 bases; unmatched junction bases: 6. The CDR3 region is CASSLGAGGVYEQYF. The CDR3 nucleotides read TGTGCCAGCAGCTTGGGAGCGGGAGGAGTCTACGAGCAGTACTTC.

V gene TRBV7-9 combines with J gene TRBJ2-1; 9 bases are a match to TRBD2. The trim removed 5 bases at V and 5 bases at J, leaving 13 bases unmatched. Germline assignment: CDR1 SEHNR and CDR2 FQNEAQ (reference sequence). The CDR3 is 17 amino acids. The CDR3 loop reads CASSAYPLAGNDNEQFF. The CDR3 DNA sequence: TGTGCCAGCAGCGCATACCCTCTAGCGGGGAATGACAATGAGCAGTTCTTC. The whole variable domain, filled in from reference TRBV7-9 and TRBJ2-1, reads DTGVSQNPRHKITKRGQNVTFRCDPISEHNRLYWYRQTLGQGPEFLTYFQNEAQLEKSRLLSDRFSAERPKGSFSTLEIQRTEQGDSAMYLCASSAYPLAGNDNEQFFGPGTRLTVL.

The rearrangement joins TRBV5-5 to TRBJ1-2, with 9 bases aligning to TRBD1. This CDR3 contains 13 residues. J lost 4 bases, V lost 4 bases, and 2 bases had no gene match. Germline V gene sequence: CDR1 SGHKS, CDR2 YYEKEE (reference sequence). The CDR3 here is CASSPTGGYGYTF. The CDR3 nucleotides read TGTGCCAGCAGCCCGACAGGGGGCTATGGCTACACCTTC.

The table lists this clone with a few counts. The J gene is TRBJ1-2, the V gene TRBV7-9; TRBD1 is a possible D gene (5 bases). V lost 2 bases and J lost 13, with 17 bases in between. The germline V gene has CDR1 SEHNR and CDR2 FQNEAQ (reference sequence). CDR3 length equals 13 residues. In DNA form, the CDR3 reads TGTGCCAGCAGCTTAATTGCGGCAGGGAAGAGCACCTTC. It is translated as CASSLIAAGKSTF.

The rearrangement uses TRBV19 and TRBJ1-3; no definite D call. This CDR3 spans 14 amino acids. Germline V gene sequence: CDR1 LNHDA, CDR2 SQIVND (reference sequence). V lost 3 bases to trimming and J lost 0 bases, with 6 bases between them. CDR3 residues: CASSIQDSGNTIYF. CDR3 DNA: TGTGCCAGTAGTATCCAGGACTCTGGAAACACCATATATTTT.

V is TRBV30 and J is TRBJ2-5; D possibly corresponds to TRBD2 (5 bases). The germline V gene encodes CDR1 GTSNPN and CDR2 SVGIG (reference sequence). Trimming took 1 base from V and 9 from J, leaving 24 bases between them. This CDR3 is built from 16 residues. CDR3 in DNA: TGTGCCTGGAGTGCGGTGGAGGCGGCGCGCGTTGGAGCCCAGTACTTC. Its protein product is CAWSAVEAARVGAQYF.

CDR3 sequence reads: CAWSYRAGANVLTF. CDR3 DNA sequence: TGTGCCTGGAGTTACAGGGCTGGGGCCAACGTCCTGACTTTC. This chain connects TRBV30 to TRBJ2-6, with D possibly matching TRBD1 (6 bases). Per germline, CDR1 GTSNPN and CDR2 SVGIG (reference sequence). V was trimmed by 2 bases and J by 2 bases, leaving 7 bases between them. This CDR3 region has 14 residues.

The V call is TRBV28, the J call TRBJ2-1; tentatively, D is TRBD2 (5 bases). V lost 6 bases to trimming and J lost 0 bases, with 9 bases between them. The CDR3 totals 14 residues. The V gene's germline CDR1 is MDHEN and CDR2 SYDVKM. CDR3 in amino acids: CASRRDSSYNEQFF. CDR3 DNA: TGTGCCAGCAGGAGGGATAGCTCCTACAATGAGCAGTTCTTC.

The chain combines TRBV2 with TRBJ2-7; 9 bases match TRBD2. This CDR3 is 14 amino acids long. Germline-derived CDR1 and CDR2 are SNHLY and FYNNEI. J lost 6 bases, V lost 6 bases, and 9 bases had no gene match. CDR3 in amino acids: CASSPSGRLAEQYF. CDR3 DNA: TGTGCCAGCAGCCCGAGCGGGAGGCTCGCCGAGCAGTACTTC.

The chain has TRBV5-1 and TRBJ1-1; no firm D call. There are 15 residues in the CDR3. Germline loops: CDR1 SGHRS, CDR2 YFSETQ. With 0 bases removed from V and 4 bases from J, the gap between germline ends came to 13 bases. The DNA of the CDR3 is TGCGCCAGCAGCTTGGTACGGACTGAGGCCACTGAAGCTTTCTTT. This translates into CASSLVRTEATEAFF.

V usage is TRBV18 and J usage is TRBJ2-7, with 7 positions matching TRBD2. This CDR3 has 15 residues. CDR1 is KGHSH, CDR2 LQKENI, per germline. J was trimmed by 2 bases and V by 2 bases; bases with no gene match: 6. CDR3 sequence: CASSPGAAGAYEQYF. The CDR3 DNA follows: TGTGCCAGCTCACCAGGGGCGGCGGGGGCCTACGAGCAGTACTTC.

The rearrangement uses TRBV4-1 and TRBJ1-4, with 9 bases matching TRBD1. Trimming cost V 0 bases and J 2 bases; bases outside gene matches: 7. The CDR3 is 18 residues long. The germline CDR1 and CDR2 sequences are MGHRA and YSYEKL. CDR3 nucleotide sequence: TGCGCCAGCAGCCAAGATGGGACAGGGCTCTCGACTAATGAAAAACTGTTTTTT. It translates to CASSQDGTGLSTNEKLFF.

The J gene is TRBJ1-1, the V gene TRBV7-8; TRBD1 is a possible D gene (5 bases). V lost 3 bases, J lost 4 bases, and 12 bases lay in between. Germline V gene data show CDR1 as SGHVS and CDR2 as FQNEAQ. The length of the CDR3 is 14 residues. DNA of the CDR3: TGTGCCAGCAGCTTCGAAAACGGGGGCACTGAAGCTTTCTTT. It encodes CASSFENGGTEAFF.